These 9 T cell receptor beta chains originate from one sample sequenced in a study of shared clonotypes between healthy human individuals (dated by TCRdb to 2019 to 2021). Libraries were constructed by the immunoSEQ multiplex PCR assay. TCRdb mirrors the immuneACCESS table, restricted to in-frame sequences. Some clones are absent from its copies; in checked studies, under half trace to an unresolved V gene, and the reason for the others is unknown. The sample contains around 2.3 million clones, 90% to 96% of them found a single time. More than 0.1% of the sample comes from the top ten. The sequenced material came from naive CD4+ T cells sorted from blood. The cell subset or site label for this specimen denotes: CD45RA+ positively selected. Receptor source: a man between 18 and 35 years old in good health.

This chain uses TRBV28 with TRBJ2-7; 7 nucleotides match TRBD1. The CDR3 has 16 residues. J was trimmed by 0 bases and V by 8 bases; bases with no gene match: 13. Germline CDR1 reads MDHEN; CDR2 reads SYDVKM. CDR3 nucleotide sequence: TGTGCCAGCTTGGCCCCCGGGACAGATCCCTCCTACGAGCAGTACTTC. Translation: CASLAPGTDPSYEQYF.

The chain uses TRBV28 and TRBJ1-1; a weak D match, TRBD1 (6 bases). Germline CDR1 is MDHEN and CDR2 is SYDVKM. This CDR3 is 14 amino acids long. Trimming cost V 7 bases and J 1 base, with 13 bases left between them. This CDR3 is CASTERGGNTEAFF. CDR3 nucleotide sequence: TGTGCCAGCACCGAAAGGGGGGGGAACACTGAAGCTTTCTTT.

With regard to this clone: This same CDR3 is encoded by further DNA sequences in the sample. The CDR3: CASSILTGNTEAFF. For the CDR3, the DNA is TGTGCCAGTAGTATATTGACAGGGAACACTGAAGCTTTCTTT. The chain recombines TRBV19 with TRBJ1-1; D might be TRBD1 (6 bases). V lost 2 bases and J 1 base, leaving 8 bases between the germline ends. This CDR3 is 14 amino acids long. Germline lookup yields CDR1 LNHDA and CDR2 SQIVND (reference sequence).

V gene TRBV6-1 combines with J gene TRBJ1-6; TRBD1 might be the D (5 bases). This CDR3 spans 14 amino acids. CDR1 and CDR2 from the germline V gene are MNHNS and SASEGT. Trimming left V 2 bases short and J 6 bases short, with 8 bases between. The CDR3 reads CASSELRGNSPLHF. Written as DNA, the CDR3 is TGTGCCAGCAGTGAATTGAGGGGTAATTCACCCCTCCACTTT.

The genes are TRBV1 and TRBJ2-7. TRBV1 is an annotated pseudogene. The CDR3 is 14 residues long. The CDR3 here is CTSSPGTYTYEQYF. Here the CDR3 DNA reads TGCACCAGCAGCCCGGGGACCTACACCTACGAGCAGTACTTC.

CDR3 sequence: CASSQAERANTGELFF. CDR3 coding DNA: TGTGCCAGCAGCCAAGCGGAGCGAGCGAACACCGGGGAGCTGTTTTTT. The chain carries TRBV5-4 and TRBJ2-2; the D gene is possibly TRBD2 (5 bases). The germline V and J ends were trimmed by 4 bases and 0 bases, with 13 bases remaining between them. Germline loops: CDR1 SGHNT, CDR2 YYREEE (reference sequence). The CDR3 contains 16 residues.

This clone has only one observation. J is TRBJ2-7 and V is TRBV19; 11 bases are a match to TRBD1. This CDR3 comprises 14 residues. The V and J ends lost 3 bases and 4 bases, in that order; junction bases with no gene match: 2. Germline CDR1 and CDR2: LNHDA and SQIVND (reference sequence). The CDR3 nucleotides read TGTGCCAGTAGTATGGGACAGGGGGTTTACGAGCAGTACTTC. It encodes CASSMGQGVYEQYF.

This chain links TRBV30 with TRBJ2-7; D is possibly TRBD2 (6 bases). V dropped 0 bases and J dropped 1 base, with 10 bases sitting between them. CDR1 is GTSNPN, CDR2 SVGIG, per germline (reference sequence). There are 14 residues in the CDR3. CDR3 region: CAWSVVGTSYEQYF. CDR3 bases: TGTGCCTGGAGTGTGGTGGGGACTTCCTACGAGCAGTACTTC.

In regard to this clone: The sample holds other DNA sequences that translate to the same CDR3. The chain uses TRBV25-1 and TRBJ2-2; no definite D call. Trimming removed 3 bases at V and 0 bases at J, with 5 bases between. The CDR3 contains 14 residues. Germline loops: CDR1 MGHDK, CDR2 SYGVNS. The CDR3 DNA reads as TGTGCCAGCAGTGATGGTGCGAACACCGGGGAGCTGTTTTTT. Amino acids: CASSDGANTGELFF.